This T cell receptor (beta chain) was observed in a study of shared clonotypes between healthy human individuals. About the research overall: The study drew on two women and a few men aged 18 to 49 as donors. Study-level results: Estimated richness values were generally larger in naive subsets than in memory subsets. Compared with clonotypes that all four donors shared, non-shared clonotypes had lower generation probabilities.

A remark on this clone: Its specificity is not known.

The study ran the assay at deep level. Data came from immunoSEQ multiplex PCR; TCRdb stores just in-frame clones and leaves some out. The table has 2 million to 2.5 million clones, approximately 94% seen once; the top ten hold less than 0.15%. CDR3 length equals 15 residues. Germline V gene data show CDR1 as SEHNR and CDR2 as FQNEAQ (reference sequence). V gave up 6 bases and J gave up 1 base, with 15 bases separating them. The chain is built from TRBV7-9 and TRBJ1-2; D is undetermined. The sequence derives from a man aged 18-30 years in good health. Sequencing was carried out using naive CD4+ T cells sorted from blood. As to subset: CD45RA+ positively selected. The CDR3 here is CASRHSDRVNYGYTF. The CDR3 coding sequence is TGTGCCAGCAGACACTCTGATCGGGTTAACTATGGCTACACCTTC. The whole variable domain, remainder taken from reference TRBV7-9 and TRBJ1-2, is DTGVSQNPRHKITKRGQNVTFRCDPISEHNRLYWYRQTLGQGPEFLTYFQNEAQLEKSRLLSDRFSAERPKGSFSTLEIQRTEQGDSAMYLCASRHSDRVNYGYTFGSGTRLTVV.